One sample yielded the 25 T cell receptor beta chains listed below, sequenced in a study of T cells in Graves' hyperthyroidism and ophthalmopathy. TCR beta CDR3 region amplification was performed from RNA transcripts. The study used the HTBI primer set for a first-round RT-PCR of the TCR CDR3. One entry per CDR3 protein, called by TCRdb with MiXCR from the multiplex PCR reads. The sample contains about 840,000 distinct CDR3 sequences, 35% to 45% of which appear only once. What was sequenced was blood. Source of these receptors: a man aged 18 to 30 with Graves' hyperthyroidism.

A remark on this clonotype: A much larger clone is a single base away; this may be a read error. This chain connects TRBV7-3 to TRBJ2-7; a possible D gene is TRBD1 (6 bases). Per germline, CDR1 SGHTA and CDR2 FQGTGA. This CDR3 has 15 amino acids. V lost 5 bases, J lost 2 bases, and 16 bases lay in between. In DNA form, the CDR3 reads TGTGCCAGCAGCCCGTATCCGGGACAAACCTACGAGCAGTACTTC. This translates into CASSPYPGQTYEQYF.

The chain links TRBV2 to TRBJ2-7, with 8 positions matching TRBD1. This CDR3 has 14 amino acids. After removal of 5 bases from V and 3 bases from J, the junction contained 6 bases not matched to a gene. Germline V lookup: CDR1 SNHLY, CDR2 FYNNEI. The chain's CDR3 is CASSLDRGFYEQYF. CDR3 sequence (DNA): TGTGCCAGCAGTCTCGACAGGGGTTTCTACGAGCAGTACTTC.

In this sample, this clonotype turned up a few times. This sequence joins TRBV15 and TRBJ2-2; 9 positions match TRBD2. This CDR3 region has 19 residues. Losses at the gene ends were 0 bases for V and 0 bases for J; bases not matched to a gene: 8. The germline V gene has CDR1 LNHNV and CDR2 YYDKDF (reference sequence). In nucleotides, the CDR3 is TGTGCCACCAGCAGAGACCACGGCGGGGGGGGCTCGAACACCGGGGAGCTGTTTTTT. Encoded protein: CATSRDHGGGGSNTGELFF.

The chain combines TRBV7-2 with TRBJ2-7; 8 bases line up with TRBD2. With 6 bases clipped from V and 3 bases from J, the junction kept 7 bases outside the gene matches. Germline loops: CDR1 SGHTA, CDR2 FQGNSA. The length of the CDR3 is 14 residues. CDR3 amino acids: CASSYQAGVYEQYF. The CDR3 DNA reads TGTGCCAGCAGTTACCAAGCGGGGGTCTACGAGCAGTACTTC.

DNA for the CDR3: TGTGCCAGCAGCTTATCTCCCGGGACATACTACGAGCAGTACTTC. Amino acid sequence: CASSLSPGTYYEQYF. The chain couples TRBV7-8 to TRBJ2-7; D might be TRBD1 (6 bases). CDR3 length: 15 amino acids. The germline CDR1 and CDR2 sequences are SGHVS and FQNEAQ. Trimming took off 2 bases at V and 3 bases at J, with 14 bases between the two ends. The complete variable domain, with remaining parts taken from reference TRBV7-8 and TRBJ2-7, reads GAGVSQSPRYKVAKRGQDVALRCDPISGHVSLFWYQQALGQGPEFLTYFQNEAQLDKSGLPSDRFFAERPEGSVSTLKIQRTQQEDSAVYLCASSLSPGTYYEQYFGPGTRLTVT.

This clonotype was recorded at least ten times. The rearrangement links TRBV6-6 to TRBJ1-5, with 7 bases matching TRBD1. The CDR3 is 18 amino acids. The V gene end was trimmed by 3 bases and the J gene end by 1 base; junction bases not matched to a gene: 12. The germline V gene has CDR1 MNHNY and CDR2 SVGAGI (reference sequence). Here the CDR3 reads CASSYTHTGAKSNQPQHF. The DNA of the CDR3 is TGTGCCAGCAGTTATACTCATACAGGGGCCAAGAGCAATCAGCCCCAGCATTTT.

This clonotype has ten or more counts. The V gene is TRBV29-1, the J gene TRBJ1-4; no definite D call. The V and J ends lost 7 bases and 4 bases respectively, with 16 bases between them. There are 14 residues in the CDR3. Germline V gives CDR1 SQVTM, CDR2 ANQGSEA. In nucleotides, the CDR3 is TGCAGCGCAAATACCACACCGAATAATGAAAAACTGTTTTTT. Translation gives CSANTTPNNEKLFF.

This clonotype was recorded once. Given a much more abundant clone one base away, this may be a read error. The genes are TRBV7-9 and TRBJ2-7, with 7 bases identical to TRBD1. Per the germline V gene, CDR1 is SEHNR and CDR2 is FQNEAQ (reference sequence). This CDR3 has 13 residues. The V gene end was trimmed by 8 bases and the J gene end by 1 base; junction bases not matched to a gene: 5. CDR3 DNA: TGTGCCAGCTGGGGGACAGATTCCTACGAGCAGTACTTC. It yields the protein CASWGTDSYEQYF.

This chain uses TRBV2 with TRBJ1-4; D gene ambiguous. Germline lookup yields CDR1 SNHLY and CDR2 FYNNEI. V was pared by 6 bases and J by 3 bases, with 14 bases between. The CDR3 spans 15 residues. The CDR3 is CASRPEQISNEKLFF. The CDR3 DNA reads as TGTGCCAGCAGGCCAGAGCAGATATCTAATGAAAAACTGTTTTTT. Combining the CDR3 with reference TRBV2 and TRBJ1-4 gives the whole variable domain EPEVTQTPSHQVTQMGQEVILRCVPISNHLYFYWYRQILGQKVEFLVSFYNNEISEKSEIFDDQFSVERPDGSNFTLKIRSTKLEDSAMYFCASRPEQISNEKLFFGSGTQLSVL.

V usage is TRBV7-6 and J usage is TRBJ1-2; perhaps TRBD1 as D (5 bases). V lost 4 bases and J 1 base, leaving 22 bases between the germline ends. CDR3 size: 18 residues. The germline V gene has CDR1 SGHVS and CDR2 FNYEAQ. The CDR3 sequence is CASSSGRQGALFNYGYTF. CDR3 sequence (DNA): TGTGCCAGCAGCTCTGGACGCCAGGGAGCACTTTTTAACTATGGCTACACCTTC.

This clonotype was seen a few times. CDR3 coding DNA: TGTGCCACCAGTCGACAGGGGGGTACCGGGGAGCTGTTTTTT. As protein: CATSRQGGTGELFF. The J gene is TRBJ2-2, the V gene TRBV24-1; the match to TRBD1 covers 9 bases. The V segment lost 6 bases and the J segment 5 bases; nucleotides outside the gene matches: 3. The CDR3 contains 14 residues. The germline gives CDR1 KGHDR, CDR2 SFDVKD.

This clonotype was picked up many times. This rearrangement joins TRBV7-2 to TRBJ1-5; D is possibly TRBD1 (5 bases). CDR1 SGHTA and CDR2 FQGNSA come from the germline V gene. The length of the CDR3 is 13 residues. The V end was cut by 3 bases, the J end by 6 bases, with 9 bases between. Here the CDR3 reads CASSFRVTQPQHF. The CDR3 nucleotides are TGTGCCAGCAGCTTCAGGGTAACTCAGCCCCAGCATTTT.

This clonotype was detected only a few times. The chain couples TRBV20-1 to TRBJ2-7, with 8 bases identical to TRBD2. With 1 base clipped from V and 0 bases from J, the junction kept 5 bases outside the gene matches. Germline-derived CDR1 and CDR2 are DFQATT and SNEGSKA (reference sequence). This CDR3 has 15 residues. The CDR3 bases are TGCAGTGCTAGAGGTACTAGCGGCTTCTCCTACGAGCAGTACTTC. This sequence encodes CSARGTSGFSYEQYF.

The sample holds many counts of this clonotype. V is TRBV3-1 and J is TRBJ1-5; possible D gene TRBD1, 5 bases. From germline, CDR1 is LGHDT and CDR2 YNNKEL (reference sequence). V lost 4 bases and J 7 bases, leaving 14 bases between the germline ends. The CDR3 has 14 residues. The CDR3 region has the DNA TGTGCCAGCAGCCTTCAGGGTTCAGAACAGCCCCAGCATTTT. As protein: CASSLQGSEQPQHF.

About this clonotype itself: This may arise from a read error, as a much more abundant clone is one base away. The chain couples TRBV20-1 to TRBJ2-5; D gene ambiguous. V was shortened by 5 bases and J by 1 base, with 11 bases between the two germline ends. The CDR3 is 13 residues long. CDR1 is DFQATT, CDR2 SNEGSKA, per germline (reference sequence). CDR3 region: CSAGVALQETQYF. The DNA of the CDR3 is TGCAGTGCTGGAGTGGCTCTCCAAGAGACCCAGTACTTC.

The chain couples TRBV19 to TRBJ2-5, with D unclear. Germline lookup yields CDR1 LNHDA and CDR2 SQIVND (reference sequence). V was trimmed by 0 bases and J by 4 bases, leaving 9 bases between them. The CDR3 loop spans 14 amino acids. This CDR3 reads CASSIDPLRETQYF. DNA for the CDR3: TGTGCCAGTAGTATAGATCCGTTGCGAGAGACCCAGTACTTC.

This clonotype showed up just a few times. The chain uses TRBV4-2 and TRBJ2-6; D is unresolved. The V and J ends lost 1 base and 0 bases respectively, with 4 bases between them. Looked up from germline, CDR1 is LGHNA and CDR2 is YNFKEQ. This CDR3 comprises 15 residues. The CDR3 protein is CASSQANSGANVLTF. In DNA, the CDR3 is TGTGCCAGCAGCCAAGCAAACTCTGGGGCCAACGTCCTGACTTTC.

The V gene is TRBV4-1, the J gene TRBJ1-3; D not resolved. This CDR3 comprises 15 residues. Germline assignment: CDR1 MGHRA and CDR2 YSYEKL. V lost 0 bases, J lost 1 base, and 7 bases lay in between. The CDR3 DNA reads TGCGCCAGCAGCCAAGATATGGGGTCTGGAAACACCATATATTTT. Its protein product is CASSQDMGSGNTIYF.

This clonotype has just a few counts. V is TRBV7-3 and J is TRBJ2-3; D call uncertain. The CDR3 extends over 12 amino acids. The V and J ends lost 5 bases and 3 bases respectively, with 6 bases between them. Germline CDR1 is SGHTA and CDR2 is FQGTGA. CDR3: CASSVRTDTQYF. CDR3 sequence (DNA): TGTGCCAGCAGCGTCAGGACAGATACGCAGTATTTT.

The chain combines TRBV6-5 with TRBJ1-4, with D tentatively TRBD1 (5 bases). The CDR3 totals 11 residues. CDR1 is MNHEY, CDR2 SVGAGI, per germline. With 6 bases removed from V and 12 bases from J, the gap between germline ends came to 11 bases. As DNA, the CDR3 is TGTGCCAGCAGAATACTCAGGGAACTGTTTTTT. Its translation: CASRILRELFF.

A remark on this clonotype: A read error may explain this, as a much larger clone is one base away. The chain is built from TRBV9 and TRBJ2-7; 11 bases align to TRBD2. CDR3 length: 14 residues. The germline CDR1 and CDR2 sequences are SGDLS and YYNGEE. Trimming cost V 4 bases and J 6 bases; bases outside gene matches: 6. Here the CDR3 DNA reads TGTGCCAGCAGCCCTCGCGGGACTAGCGGCGAGCAGTACTTC. Its translation is CASSPRGTSGEQYF. Complete variable domain (other parts from reference TRBV9 and TRBJ2-7): DSGVTQTPKHLITATGQRVTLRCSPRSGDLSVYWYQQSLDQGLQFLIQYYNGEERAKGNILERFSAQQFPDLHSELNLSSLELGDSALYFCASSPRGTSGEQYFGPGTRLTVT.

This clonotype was seen a few times. The chain joins TRBV5-1 to TRBJ2-6; D may be TRBD1 or TRBD2 (5 bases each). This CDR3 contains 18 residues. Looked up from germline, CDR1 is SGHRS and CDR2 is YFSETQ. Deletions cut 0 bases from V and 0 bases from J, with 13 bases between. The DNA of the CDR3 is TGCGCCAGCAGCTTGGATGGGGCAGGGACCTCTGGGGCCAACGTCCTGACTTTC. Protein: CASSLDGAGTSGANVLTF. The full variable domain, with the rest looked up from reference TRBV5-1 and TRBJ2-6, is KAGVTQTPRYLIKTRGQQVTLSCSPISGHRSVSWYQQTPGQGLQFLFEYFSETQRNKGNFPGRFSGRQFSNSRSEMNVSTLELGDSALYLCASSLDGAGTSGANVLTFGAGSRLTVL.

The gene calls are TRBV25-1 and TRBJ2-1; D ambiguous. Trimming cost V 6 bases and J 8 bases, with 14 bases left between them. CDR1 is MGHDK, CDR2 SYGVNS, per germline. This CDR3 region has 13 residues. CDR3 residues: CASSGGNSHEQFF. CDR3 bases: TGTGCCAGCAGCGGTGGGAACAGTCATGAGCAGTTCTTC.

This clonotype was seen repeatedly, ten times or more. This sequence joins TRBV19 and TRBJ2-6; the D is unclear. The CDR3 totals 13 residues. Germline V gene sequence: CDR1 LNHDA, CDR2 SQIVND (reference sequence). V lost 7 bases to trimming and J lost 0 bases, with 4 bases between them. For the CDR3, the DNA is TGTGCCAGTACCACCTCTGGGGCCAACGTCCTGACTTTC. The encoded protein is CASTTSGANVLTF.

This chain joins TRBV20-1 and TRBJ2-7, with a possible D match to TRBD2 (6 bases). V lost 3 bases to trimming and J lost 2 bases, with 14 bases between them. This CDR3 spans 14 amino acids. CDR1 is DFQATT, CDR2 SNEGSKA, per germline (reference sequence). CDR3 loop: CSASGGTEPYEQYF. The CDR3 coding sequence is TGCAGTGCTAGTGGGGGGACGGAACCCTACGAGCAGTACTTC.